This TCR beta chain came from a study of OX40 agonist ivuxolimab in advanced cancers. The overall study: Ivuxolimab, which is an agonistic anti-OX40 (CD134) antibody, was administered to the patients.

Some clones are missing from TCRdb's copy, which holds only in-frame ones; the method was immunoSEQ multiplex PCR. The sample consists of over 85,000 clones, around four fifths of them appearing once. The CDR3 runs 17 residues. The material sequenced was CD4+ or CD8+ T cells sorted from blood, taken in a trial of the OX40 agonist ivuxolimab. The origin of this receptor is an adult with an advanced solid tumor such as melanoma, head and neck, liver or kidney cancer. This chain links TRBV21-1 with TRBJ2-3; the D call TRBD2 from the table was never checked on the DNA. TRBV21-1 is flagged as a pseudogene. The CDR3 nucleotides are TGTGCCAGCAGCAAGTTAAGCCCAAACCTAAGCACAGATACGCAGTATTTT. It codes for CASSKLSPNLSTDTQYF.